This T cell receptor (beta chain) was sequenced during a study of low-dose radiotherapy and immunotherapy resistance in tumors. About the study: The 200 mg/m2 dose of intravenous cyclophosphamide was given every two weeks, one day before radiation and immunotherapy.

Germline CDR1 reads MNHEY; CDR2 reads SVGEGT. V dropped 5 bases and J dropped 2; count of bases not matched to a gene: 5. There are 16 residues in the CDR3. There are many counts of this clonotype. Indicated time point: before trial treatment. Treatment combined nivolumab, ipilimumab, aspirin, low-dose cyclophosphamide and low-dose radiotherapy in a dose-escalation trial. Patients with advanced, tumor-infiltrating lymphocyte-negative solid tumors were eligible. First-strand cDNA relied on TRAV- and TRBV-specific primers spanning alpha and beta chains. It was with a constant-region primer and a V-primer adapter that TCRs were amplified over around 19 PCR cycles. By in vitro transcription, the isolated mRNA was amplified. TCRdb reprocessed the reads with MiXCR, giving one entry per CDR3 protein. Of under 90,000 distinct CDR3 sequences listed, around 17% are singletons.

The clonotype comes from a male donor with prostate cancer. The sample in question was PBMCs, obtained before treatment. The chain uses TRBV6-2 or TRBV6-3 and TRBJ1-5, with 11 nucleotides matching TRBD1. The DNA for the CDR3 is TGTGCCAGCAGTCGGGGACAGGGGGGTGGCAATCAGCCCCAGCATTTT. Its translation: CASSRGQGGGNQPQHF.